The entry below gives a single T cell receptor (beta chain) sequence along with its context. Original handling: Researchers report that nucleated cell counts were estimated from reference gene primer amplification. Assay used: immunoSEQ multiplex PCR; TCRdb lists only in-frame clones, some missing. The D gene and trimming were derived from the DNA, and the V and J assignments and clone size from that table. The profile covers 170,000 or so clones, with approximately 80% appearing a single time and less than 3.5% taken by the ten largest. These data originate in a study of blood T cell repertoires in COVID-19. Study information: Donors in the United States, Italy and Spain gave samples during acute or convalescent COVID-19. Nucleic acid was either cDNA or gDNA, and it came from T cells, B-cell-depleted T cells, or PBMCs.

The CDR3 contains 14 residues. Germline values: CDR1 MNHEY, CDR2 SMNVEV (reference sequence). The V end was cut by 9 bases, the J end by 4 bases, with 16 bases between. The genes are TRBV27 and TRBJ2-1, with a possible D match to TRBD2 (5 bases). Sequencing used peripheral blood. The receptor was derived from a woman aged 55-69 years with acute or convalescent COVID-19. The CDR3 loop reads CASTTGSGYNEQFF. The CDR3 DNA reads TGTGCCAGTACCACGGGAAGCGGTTACAATGAGCAGTTCTTC.